The source of this TCR beta chain is a study of cytotoxic CD8 clonotypes in ibrutinib-treated CLL. Profiled with immunoSEQ multiplex PCR; TCRdb holds only in-frame clones, not every one. The sample includes 150,000 to 200,000 clones, 55% to 85% seen only once; the top ten take 13%. Germline trimming cut 2 bases from V and 2 bases from J; bases unmatched to any gene: 2. This CDR3 is 15 amino acids long. The V gene's germline CDR1 is SGDLS and CDR2 YYNGEE. This TCR came from a human donor with chronic lymphocytic leukemia. The genes are TRBV9 and TRBJ2-1; 9 bases line up with TRBD1. The material was PBMCs, obtained after 24 months of ibrutinib treatment. The CDR3 DNA reads TGTGCCAGCAGCGTTCGACAGGGGGCCTACAATGAGCAGTTCTTC. Translated: CASSVRQGAYNEQFF.